The 8 T cell receptor beta chains below were found in one sample sequenced in a study of blood T cell repertoires in COVID-19. The protocol was immunoSEQ multiplex PCR, while the TCRdb copy is restricted to in-frame clones and leaves out a portion. The sample consists of about 23,000 clones, roughly 85% of them appearing once. Sequences were obtained from peripheral blood. Receptors originate from a man aged 65 to 85 in a cohort sampled during active COVID-19.

This clone has a handful of counts. The J gene is TRBJ1-3, the V gene TRBV5-4; D is unclear. Trimming stripped 3 bases from V and 0 bases from J, with 7 bases between. Germline assignment: CDR1 SGHNT and CDR2 YYREEE (reference sequence). CDR3 length: 14 amino acids. The CDR3 region is CASSSGSSGNTIYF. The CDR3 DNA reads TGTGCCAGCAGCTCGGGTAGCTCTGGAAACACCATATATTTT.

The rearrangement links TRBV5-1 to TRBJ2-1; no clear D gene. The germline V gene has CDR1 SGHRS and CDR2 YFSETQ. V was cut by 0 bases and J by 9 bases, with 16 bases left in between. This CDR3 is 15 amino acids long. CDR3 amino acids: CASSLADPSIGEQFF. The CDR3 DNA follows: TGCGCCAGCAGCTTGGCCGATCCTTCTATCGGTGAGCAGTTCTTC.

The chain employs TRBV14 and TRBJ2-5, with 8 bases matching TRBD1. The CDR3 is made up of 15 amino acids. Trimming removed 0 bases from V and 4 bases from J; junction bases left unmatched: 4. The germline CDR1 and CDR2 sequences are SGHDN and FVKESK. Here the CDR3 DNA reads TGTGCCAGCAGCCAAGACAGGGGGCTGAGAGAGACCCAGTACTTC. It yields the protein CASSQDRGLRETQYF.

The chain employs TRBV5-1 and TRBJ2-7; 10 bases align to TRBD1. Germline CDR1 SGHRS, CDR2 YFSETQ. V lost 0 bases, J lost 2 bases, and 5 bases stayed unmatched. The CDR3 totals 16 residues. The CDR3 region is CASSLVPGTGAYEQYF. The CDR3, as DNA: TGCGCCAGCAGCTTGGTTCCCGGGACAGGGGCCTACGAGCAGTACTTC.

The rearrangement joins TRBV5-6 to TRBJ1-2; D unresolved. V lost 2 bases and J 4 bases, leaving 9 bases between the germline ends. The CDR3 is 13 amino acids. Germline V gives CDR1 SGHDT, CDR2 YYEEEE. CDR3 nucleotides: TGTGCCAGCAGCTTCCGGGTCACCTATGGCTACACCTTC. This gives the protein CASSFRVTYGYTF.

The chain uses TRBV29-1 and TRBJ1-2; no definite D call. The ends were cut back, 8 bases at V and 5 bases at J, with 21 bases in the middle. The CDR3 runs 14 residues. Germline assignment: CDR1 SQVTM and CDR2 ANQGSEA. CDR3 bases: TGCAGCACCTCGGCGGGATCCATGGTTTATGGCTACACCTTC. It encodes CSTSAGSMVYGYTF.

This chain links TRBV4-1 with TRBJ2-5; 10 bases line up with TRBD1. CDR3 length: 16 residues. Germline V gene lookup returns CDR1 MGHRA and CDR2 YSYEKL. J lost 6 bases, V lost 0 bases, and 7 bases had no gene match. CDR3 region: CASSQDGTGVVQTQYF. CDR3 DNA sequence: TGCGCCAGCAGCCAAGATGGGACAGGGGTGGTGCAGACCCAGTACTTC.

J is TRBJ1-4 and V is TRBV6-5; 7 bases fit TRBD1. The junction had 7 bases not matched to a gene; V was cut back by 6 bases and J by 3 bases. Germline V gene sequence: CDR1 MNHEY, CDR2 SVGAGI. This CDR3 region has 15 residues. CDR3 bases: TGTGCCAGCAGGTGGACAGGTGGACCTAATGAAAAACTGTTTTTT. It translates to CASRWTGGPNEKLFF.